A single sample gave rise to the 24 T cell receptor beta chains below, sequenced in a study of blood T cells in healthy people across ages. It was with a sample-barcoded 5' primer and a J-beta primer mix that a second PCR of roughly 6 to 12 cycles was run. TCRdb redid the calling of the 5' RACE reads with MiXCR, one entry per CDR3 protein. The data contain 1.2 million to 1.5 million distinct CDR3 sequences, almost 60% of them singletons. What was sequenced was blood. The receptors stem from a man younger than 35 in good health.

The DNA of the CDR3 is TGCGCCAGCAGCTCGGTTGGGGACGAGCAGTACTTC. This sequence encodes CASSSVGDEQYF. The chain combines TRBV5-1 with TRBJ2-4, with unresolved D. TRBJ2-7 matches the DNA end more closely, so the J call is doubtful. The CDR3 is made up of 12 amino acids. Germline assignment: CDR1 SGHRS and CDR2 YFSETQ.

This clonotype was observed a handful of times. The CDR3: CSVGDRGNEQFF. CDR3 sequence (DNA): TGCAGCGTTGGGGACAGGGGGAATGAGCAGTTCTTC. This rearrangement joins TRBV29-1 to TRBJ2-1, with 11 bases matching TRBD1. CDR3 length equals 12 residues. V lost 4 bases and J lost 7; bases outside the gene matches: 0. Germline V gene sequence: CDR1 SQVTM, CDR2 ANQGSEA.

Only a few counts were recorded for this clonotype. V is TRBV12-3 or TRBV12-4 and J is TRBJ1-1, with 11 bases matching TRBD1. CDR3 length: 15 residues. J gave up 2 bases and V 3 bases, and 2 bases lay outside the gene matches. The CDR3 nucleotides read TGTGCCAGCAGTTTGGGACAGGGGGGTAACACTGAAGCTTTCTTT. This codes for CASSLGQGGNTEAFF.

This chain connects TRBV12-3 or TRBV12-4 to TRBJ1-4; D may be TRBD1 (5 bases). The CDR3 runs to 17 residues. Trimming cost V 0 bases and J 2 bases, with 13 bases left between them. CDR3 DNA sequence: TGTGCCAGCAGTTTAGCGAAGTTTCAGGGCACTAATGAAAAACTGTTTTTT. Protein product: CASSLAKFQGTNEKLFF.

The genes are TRBV6-6 and TRBJ1-3, with 8 bases fitting TRBD1. Germline assignment: CDR1 MNHNY and CDR2 SVGAGI (reference sequence). The CDR3 totals 11 residues. V gave up 6 bases and J gave up 8 bases; unmatched junction bases: 0. CDR3 bases: TGTGCCAGCAGGACAGGGGACACCATATATTTT. Protein: CASRTGDTIYF.

Only a few counts were recorded for this clonotype. The chain is built from TRBV4-3 and TRBJ2-7; 8 nucleotides align to TRBD1. This CDR3 contains 16 residues. Trimming cost V 1 base and J 2 bases; bases outside gene matches: 7. Looked up from germline, CDR1 is LGHNA and CDR2 is YSLEER. The CDR3, as DNA: TGCGCCAGCAGCCAAGCTCCGACAGGGGTACCCTACGAGCAGTACTTC. Translated: CASSQAPTGVPYEQYF.

CDR3 region: CASSSTGGHNTEAFF. The CDR3 coding sequence is TGTGCCAGCAGCTCCACAGGGGGCCATAACACTGAAGCTTTCTTT. The chain carries TRBV7-6 and TRBJ1-1; TRBD1 matches 9 bases. With 4 bases clipped from V and 2 bases from J, the junction kept 5 bases outside the gene matches. The CDR3 is made up of 15 amino acids. The germline CDR1 and CDR2 sequences are SGHVS and FNYEAQ.

The chain uses TRBV6-1 and TRBJ1-6; TRBD1 might be the D (5 bases). Germline V gives CDR1 MNHNS, CDR2 SASEGT. The V gene lost 0 bases and the J gene lost 6 bases, with 12 bases spanning the gap. The CDR3 is 16 amino acids. CDR3 in amino acids: CASSEAEGPPNSPLHF. CDR3 DNA: TGTGCCAGCAGTGAAGCAGAGGGGCCCCCTAATTCACCCCTCCACTTT.

The J gene is TRBJ2-5, the V gene TRBV4-1; maybe TRBD2 (6 bases). With 3 bases removed from V and 3 bases from J, the gap between germline ends came to 11 bases. This CDR3 contains 14 residues. Germline-derived CDR1 and CDR2 are MGHRA and YSYEKL. CDR3 sequence: CASSHGWGEETQYF. The DNA for the CDR3 is TGCGCCAGCAGCCACGGATGGGGGGAAGAGACCCAGTACTTC.

The chain combines TRBV7-9 with TRBJ2-5, with D perhaps matching TRBD1 or TRBD2 (5 bases each). V dropped 4 bases and J dropped 4 bases, with 19 bases sitting between them. Germline V gene sequence: CDR1 SEHNR, CDR2 FQNEAQ (reference sequence). The CDR3 has 16 residues. This CDR3 is CASSYRVRGAPETQYF. CDR3 DNA: TGTGCCAGCAGCTACCGGGTCAGAGGGGCCCCAGAGACCCAGTACTTC.

The chain joins TRBV6-5 to TRBJ1-5, with 7 bases aligning to TRBD1. The CDR3 runs to 19 residues. Trimming cost V 2 bases and J 6 bases; bases outside gene matches: 19. Germline values: CDR1 MNHEY, CDR2 SVGAGI. CDR3 amino acids: CASSYSWVTGSADLQPQHF. CDR3 nucleotides: TGTGCCAGCAGTTACAGTTGGGTGACAGGGTCGGCGGATCTTCAGCCCCAGCATTTT.

This clonotype has just a few counts. The rearrangement joins TRBV7-9 to TRBJ2-7; D gene ambiguous. The germline CDR1 and CDR2 sequences are SEHNR and FQNEAQ (reference sequence). The CDR3 is made up of 14 amino acids. The V end was cut by 1 base, the J end by 2 bases, with 9 bases between. The CDR3 loop is CASSLVGDPYEQYF. The CDR3 DNA reads as TGTGCCAGCAGCTTAGTCGGCGATCCCTACGAGCAGTACTTC.

On this clonotype itself: The junction departs from germline at one end; a sequencing error may be responsible. The chain carries TRBV5-8 and TRBJ2-5, with 8 bases identical to TRBD1. Germline CDR1 and CDR2: SGHTS and YDEGEE. The CDR3 spans 13 residues. The CDR3 is CAGSSTGEETQYF. For the CDR3, the DNA is TGTGCCGGCAGCTCGACAGGGGAAGAGACCCAGTACTTC.

The chain links TRBV6-5 to TRBJ2-2, with D perhaps matching TRBD1 (8 bases). The CDR3 is made up of 16 amino acids. Germline-derived CDR1 and CDR2 are MNHEY and SVGAGI. Trimming removed 5 bases from V and 6 bases from J, with 19 bases in between. The CDR3: CASSRGDRSNPGELFF. The CDR3 DNA reads as TGTGCCAGCAGTCGGGGGGACAGGAGTAACCCCGGGGAGCTGTTTTTT.

This clonotype was counted once. The chain combines TRBV20-1 with TRBJ2-3; 7 bases line up with TRBD1. The CDR3 has 13 residues. Germline CDR1 DFQATT, CDR2 SNEGSKA (reference sequence). The V and J ends lost 5 bases and 3 bases, in that order; junction bases with no gene match: 5. In DNA, the CDR3 is TGCAGTGCTGAGACAGGGTTGACAGATACGCAGTATTTT. Amino acid sequence: CSAETGLTDTQYF.

This clonotype showed up just a few times. This sequence joins TRBV29-1 and TRBJ1-1; D is uncertain. The germline V gene has CDR1 SQVTM and CDR2 ANQGSEA. V lost 5 bases and J 6 bases, leaving 7 bases between the germline ends. The CDR3 spans 10 residues. The CDR3 DNA sequence: TGCAGCGTTTGGAGGGCTGAAGCTTTCTTT. Its translation: CSVWRAEAFF. Based on the CDR3 plus reference TRBV29-1 and TRBJ1-1, the full variable domain is SAVISQKPSRDICQRGTSLTIQCQVDSQVTMMFWYRQQPGQSLTLIATANQGSEATYESGFVIDKFPISRPNLTFSTLTVSNMSPEDSSIYLCSVWRAEAFFGQGTRLTVV.

The chain carries TRBV5-1 and TRBJ2-1; 11 nucleotides match TRBD2. Germline CDR1 and CDR2: SGHRS and YFSETQ. This CDR3 is built from 14 residues. Losses at the gene ends were 8 bases for V and 4 bases for J; bases not matched to a gene: 5. CDR3 region: CASRTSGQYNEQFF. The CDR3 DNA follows: TGCGCCAGTAGGACTAGCGGGCAATACAATGAGCAGTTCTTC.

J is TRBJ2-5 and V is TRBV5-1; D is ambiguous. The J call is doubtful: the DNA matches TRBJ2-7 better. This CDR3 is built from 15 residues. Germline V CDR1 and CDR2: SGHRS, YFSETQ. This CDR3 is CASSWQTEPIAEQYF. The CDR3 bases are TGCGCCAGCAGCTGGCAGACGGAGCCTATAGCCGAGCAGTACTTC.

This clonotype has just a few counts. The genes are TRBV29-1 and TRBJ2-7; the D gene is possibly TRBD2 (6 bases). The V and J ends lost 5 bases and 3 bases respectively, with 11 bases between them. CDR1 SQVTM and CDR2 ANQGSEA come from the germline V gene. The CDR3 is 12 residues long. The CDR3 coding sequence is TGCAGCGTTCGCGGAGGGGTCTACGAGCAGTACTTC. It specifies CSVRGGVYEQYF.

This clonotype has only one observation. The gene calls are TRBV12-3 or TRBV12-4 and TRBJ1-1; D is unclear. The V end was cut by 3 bases, the J end by 1 base, with 9 bases between. The CDR3 is 14 residues long. CDR3 bases: TGTGCCAGCAGTTTCCGGGCGGCGAACACTGAAGCTTTCTTT. Protein product: CASSFRAANTEAFF.

The CDR3, as DNA: TGTGCCAGCAGTTACTCGCCAGGGGTCTCCCGAAGCTATAATTCACCCCTCCACTTT. Protein sequence: CASSYSPGVSRSYNSPLHF. The chain carries TRBV6-6 and TRBJ1-6; possible D gene TRBD1, 6 bases. Per the germline V gene, CDR1 is MNHNY and CDR2 is SVGAGI (reference sequence). With 0 bases removed from V and 3 bases from J, the gap between germline ends came to 18 bases. This CDR3 has 19 residues.

This clonotype was seen a few times. The CDR3 region has the DNA TGTGCCAGCAGCCAAGAAATAAGAGGAATCAATCAGCCCCAGCATTTT. Translated: CASSQEIRGINQPQHF. This chain connects TRBV4-2 to TRBJ1-5, with D hard to call. CDR3 length equals 16 residues. Deletions cut 0 bases from V and 3 bases from J, with 12 bases between. In germline, CDR1 is LGHNA, CDR2 YNFKEQ.

J is TRBJ2-1 and V is TRBV7-9; 13 nucleotides align to TRBD2. Looked up from germline, CDR1 is SEHNR and CDR2 is FQNEAQ (reference sequence). The CDR3 spans 15 residues. Germline trimming cut 7 bases from V and 8 bases from J; bases unmatched to any gene: 8. This CDR3 is CASTPGLAGRYEQFF. DNA of the CDR3: TGTGCCAGCACCCCGGGACTAGCGGGACGGTATGAGCAGTTCTTC.

The DNA of the CDR3 is TGCGCCAGCAGCCAAGAGTGGACAGGGGGCTCATTTTCCTACAATGAGCAGTTCTTC. Translating it yields CASSQEWTGGSFSYNEQFF. The chain is built from TRBV4-1 and TRBJ2-1; 11 positions match TRBD1. CDR3 length: 19 amino acids. Trimming cost V 0 bases and J 1 base; bases outside gene matches: 8. The V gene's germline CDR1 is MGHRA and CDR2 YSYEKL.